These 18 T cell receptor beta chains were sequenced from one sample in a study of blood T cell repertoires in COVID-19. The table came from immunoSEQ multiplex PCR; TCRdb's copy has only in-frame clones and leaves some out. The repertoire holds around 95,000 clones, with approximately 80% as singletons. Sequencing input: peripheral blood. These receptors all stem from a man in his fifties or sixties with active or convalescent COVID-19.

This rearrangement joins TRBV9 to TRBJ2-2; the D gene is possibly TRBD2 (5 bases). This CDR3 spans 15 amino acids. Trimming pared 1 base from V and 0 bases from J, leaving 7 bases between. Germline loops: CDR1 SGDLS, CDR2 YYNGEE. The DNA for the CDR3 is TGTGCCAGCAGCGTATCGGGGACGAACACCGGGGAGCTGTTTTTT. This translates into CASSVSGTNTGELFF.

The chain uses TRBV4-1 and TRBJ2-5, with D possibly being TRBD2 (7 bases). The V and J ends lost 1 base and 0 bases respectively, with 12 bases between them. Germline V CDR1 and CDR2: MGHRA, YSYEKL. This CDR3 spans 16 amino acids. The CDR3, as DNA: TGCGCCAGCAGCCAAGGGACAGCGGGACACCAAGAGACCCAGTACTTC. Its translation is CASSQGTAGHQETQYF.

The rearrangement links TRBV30 to TRBJ2-3, with 7 bases aligning to TRBD2. Germline loops: CDR1 GTSNPN, CDR2 SVGIG (reference sequence). Trimming removed 2 bases from V and 4 bases from J; junction bases left unmatched: 12. This CDR3 spans 16 amino acids. For the CDR3, the DNA is TGTGCCTGGAGTCCCCAAACTAGCGCCCGACCAGATACGCAGTATTTT. The encoded protein is CAWSPQTSARPDTQYF.

The chain recombines TRBV5-1 with TRBJ1-2, with TRBD1 matching 8 bases. V lost 0 bases, J lost 6 bases, and 10 bases stayed unmatched. The CDR3 totals 16 residues. The V gene's germline CDR1 is SGHRS and CDR2 YFSETQ. CDR3 bases: TGCGCCAGCAGCTTGGCTGGGACAGGTGTATCGGATGGCTACACCTTC. It specifies CASSLAGTGVSDGYTF.

The chain carries TRBV27 and TRBJ2-5; 7 nucleotides line up with TRBD1. The J segment lost 4 bases and the V segment lost 6 bases, leaving 5 bases of the junction unmatched. The CDR3 totals 13 residues. Germline-derived CDR1 and CDR2 are MNHEY and SMNVEV (reference sequence). CDR3 DNA: TGTGCCAGCAGCGCCAGGGGGAGAGAGACCCAGTACTTC. Amino acids: CASSARGRETQYF.

The chain couples TRBV5-4 to TRBJ2-1, with 11 bases fitting TRBD2. V lost 1 base and J lost 7; bases outside the gene matches: 1. The CDR3 length is 14 residues. Germline CDR1 is SGHNT and CDR2 is YYREEE (reference sequence). DNA of the CDR3: TGTGCCAGCAGCTTGTCTAGCGGGAGGAATGAGCAGTTCTTC. Its protein product is CASSLSSGRNEQFF.

V usage is TRBV13 and J usage is TRBJ2-1, with TRBD2 as a possible D gene (6 bases). V lost 0 bases, J lost 4 bases, and 13 bases lay in between. This CDR3 contains 16 residues. Germline V gives CDR1 PRHDT, CDR2 FYEKMQ (reference sequence). In DNA, the CDR3 is TGTGCCAGCAGCTTAGGCATGGGCGGGAAGTACAATGAGCAGTTCTTC. As protein: CASSLGMGGKYNEQFF.

In DNA, the CDR3 is TGTGCCAGCAGTTTTAGAAATCTTAACTATGGCTACACCTTC. Protein product: CASSFRNLNYGYTF. The V gene is TRBV28, the J gene TRBJ1-2; D not certain. Trimming left V 3 bases short and J 1 base short, with 9 bases between. The CDR3 is 14 residues long. Germline V CDR1 and CDR2: MDHEN, SYDVKM.

This clone was seen a few times. V is TRBV3-1 (or the pseudogene TRBV3-2) and J is TRBJ1-1; D is uncertain. Germline CDR1 is LGHDT and CDR2 is YNNKEL (reference sequence). With 5 bases removed from V and 1 base from J, the gap between germline ends came to 5 bases. There are 12 residues in the CDR3. This chain's CDR3 is CASSEGNTEAFF. In DNA form, the CDR3 reads TGTGCCAGCAGCGAGGGGAACACTGAAGCTTTCTTT.

The chain combines TRBV19 with TRBJ1-6; D is undetermined. V was shortened by 5 bases and J by 10 bases, with 12 bases between the two germline ends. The germline CDR1 and CDR2 sequences are LNHDA and SQIVND (reference sequence). This CDR3 is built from 13 residues. The CDR3 protein is CASSLQTGSPLHF. The CDR3 nucleotides read TGTGCCAGTAGTTTACAGACGGGATCACCCCTCCACTTT.

The chain is built from TRBV10-3 and TRBJ2-7; TRBD2 matches 10 bases. This CDR3 comprises 15 residues. Trimming cost V 4 bases and J 6 bases; bases outside gene matches: 9. Per the germline V gene, CDR1 is ENHRY and CDR2 is SYGVKD. CDR3 sequence (DNA): TGTGCCATCAGTGTGAGCGGGAGGGTCTCCGGCGAGCAGTACTTC. Encoded protein: CAISVSGRVSGEQYF.

The V gene is TRBV11-2, the J gene TRBJ2-3; 9 positions agree with TRBD1. The CDR3 covers 16 residues. Germline trimming cut 6 bases from V and 0 bases from J; bases unmatched to any gene: 7. Germline V gene data show CDR1 as SGHAT and CDR2 as FQNNGV. CDR3 sequence reads: CASSPGQGKSTDTQYF. In DNA, the CDR3 is TGTGCCAGCAGTCCAGGACAGGGGAAGAGCACAGATACGCAGTATTTT.

This clone occurred once. The chain couples TRBV7-9 to TRBJ1-1; TRBD1 might be the D (6 bases). Deletions cut 3 bases from V and 5 bases from J, with 19 bases between. Germline-derived CDR1 and CDR2 are SEHNR and FQNEAQ (reference sequence). The CDR3 sequence is 16 residues long. The chain's CDR3 is CASSLRGSALRTEAFF. CDR3 nucleotide sequence: TGTGCCAGCAGCTTGAGGGGGTCGGCGCTGCGAACTGAAGCTTTCTTT.

In its sample, this clone was seen once. This chain links TRBV14 with TRBJ2-5, with D unresolved. There are 12 residues in the CDR3. Trimming took 5 bases from V and 4 from J, leaving 8 bases between them. Per the germline V gene, CDR1 is SGHDN and CDR2 is FVKESK. In DNA form, the CDR3 reads TGTGCCAGCAGCGAAAGCGCAGAGACCCAGTACTTC. This translates into CASSESAETQYF.

This rearrangement joins TRBV27 to TRBJ2-7; D may be TRBD2 (5 bases). In germline, CDR1 is MNHEY, CDR2 SMNVEV (reference sequence). This CDR3 region has 13 residues. V lost 5 bases and J lost 5, with 13 bases in between. CDR3 amino acids: CASSPRLLDEQYF. CDR3 DNA: TGTGCCAGCAGTCCAAGACTACTTGACGAGCAGTACTTC.

The rearrangement joins TRBV2 to TRBJ2-7; D is possibly TRBD2 (6 bases). Trimming shortened V by 7 bases and J by 3 bases, and 10 bases separated the two germline ends. Germline loops: CDR1 SNHLY, CDR2 FYNNEI. The CDR3 consists of 12 residues. In nucleotides, the CDR3 is TGTGCCAGCAAGACTAGTAGCTACGAGCAGTACTTC. Translation gives CASKTSSYEQYF. Full variable domain (rest looked up from reference TRBV2 and TRBJ2-7): EPEVTQTPSHQVTQMGQEVILRCVPISNHLYFYWYRQILGQKVEFLVSFYNNEISEKSEIFDDQFSVERPDGSNFTLKIRSTKLEDSAMYFCASKTSSYEQYFGPGTRLTVT.

This chain uses TRBV7-3 with TRBJ2-2; 11 bases fit TRBD2. The CDR3 loop spans 16 amino acids. J gave up 4 bases and V 3 bases, and 4 bases lay outside the gene matches. Germline CDR1 and CDR2: SGHTA and FQGTGA. As DNA, the CDR3 is TGTGCCAGCAGCTTCACTAGCGGGAGTGGCACCGGGGAGCTGTTTTTT. Amino acids: CASSFTSGSGTGELFF.

This chain joins TRBV18 and TRBJ2-3, with TRBD2 matching 7 bases. V shed 4 bases and J 6 bases; nucleotides not matched to a gene: 1. The germline V gene encodes CDR1 KGHSH and CDR2 LQKENI. The CDR3 sequence is 12 residues long. CDR3 in DNA: TGTGCCAGCTCACGGGAGGGGGATACGCAGTATTTT. Protein sequence: CASSREGDTQYF.